Included here is one TCR beta chain sequence, with context. Antigen: not known. CDR3 length: 17 amino acids. Trimming cost V 3 bases and J 0 bases, with 14 bases left between them. Per germline, CDR1 LGHNT and CDR2 FRNRAP. This sample is drawn from a study of OX40 agonist ivuxolimab in advanced cancers. General observations from the study: Average numbers of expanded clones were greater in CD8+ T cells than in CD4+.

TCRdb keeps only in-frame clones here, not all; method: immunoSEQ multiplex PCR. In the table there are around 56,000 clones, roughly 83% of which are singletons. This sample comprised CD4+ or CD8+ T cells sorted from blood, obtained in a trial of the OX40 agonist ivuxolimab. The TCR originated in an adult with an advanced solid tumor such as melanoma, head and neck, liver or kidney cancer. This rearrangement joins TRBV12-5 to TRBJ2-2; no firm D call. The CDR3 DNA sequence: TGTGCTAGTGGTTTCGTAACTTTTCTAACGAACACCGGGGAGCTGTTTTTT. Translation: CASGFVTFLTNTGELFF.